Each of the 30 T cell receptor beta chains below was sequenced from the same sample in a study of CD8 T cells in ankylosing spondylitis. TCRdb reprocessed the 5' RACE reads with MiXCR, giving one entry per CDR3 protein. Among around 150,000 distinct CDR3 sequences listed, approximately 10% were seen once. The sequencing sample was made of blood, either unsorted or a sorted T cell fraction (not recorded which). The receptors come from a male donor with ankylosing spondylitis or in good health (not recorded which).

This clonotype came up a few times. This rearrangement joins TRBV5-1 to TRBJ1-1; D remains ambiguous. The CDR3 has 15 residues. Germline assignment: CDR1 SGHRS and CDR2 YFSETQ. Trimming left V 0 bases short and J 1 base short, with 10 bases between. CDR3 DNA: TGCGCCAGCAGCTTGGCCCGGGTGGGGAACACTGAAGCTTTCTTT. Translation: CASSLARVGNTEAFF.

This clonotype came up many times. As DNA, the CDR3 is TGCAGCGTTGAACCCTTTACAGGGGATAGTGGTGAAAAACTGTTTTTT. Translation: CSVEPFTGDSGEKLFF. The chain links TRBV29-1 to TRBJ1-4, with TRBD1 matching 7 bases. The ends lost 2 bases at V and 7 bases at J; junction bases unmatched: 13. The CDR3 runs to 16 residues. Germline CDR1 reads SQVTM; CDR2 reads ANQGSEA.

This clonotype has just a few counts. The rearrangement joins TRBV20-1 to TRBJ2-7; 9 positions agree with TRBD1. With 5 bases clipped from V and 0 bases from J, the junction kept 17 bases outside the gene matches. The CDR3 contains 18 residues. From germline, CDR1 is DFQATT and CDR2 SNEGSKA (reference sequence). The CDR3 coding sequence is TGCAGTGCTTCCAACGACAGGGGGTTGTGGGGGAGCTCCTACGAGCAGTACTTC. It codes for CSASNDRGLWGSSYEQYF.

This clonotype showed up just once. V is TRBV27 and J is TRBJ2-7, with 10 bases that match TRBD1. The CDR3 has 13 amino acids. Germline assignment: CDR1 MNHEY and CDR2 SMNVEV (reference sequence). J lost 5 bases, V lost 6 bases, and 4 bases had no gene match. The CDR3: CASSRDRGNEQYF. CDR3 bases: TGTGCCAGCAGCCGGGACAGGGGAAACGAGCAGTACTTC.

The chain recombines TRBV12-3 or TRBV12-4 with TRBJ2-1; TRBD2 agrees at 8 bases. The J segment lost 4 bases and the V segment lost 8 bases, leaving 7 bases of the junction unmatched. CDR3 length: 14 amino acids. The CDR3 here is CASLTSGDYNEQFF. CDR3 bases: TGTGCCAGCCTCACTAGCGGAGATTACAATGAGCAGTTCTTC.

This clonotype was seen at least ten times. J is TRBJ2-5 and V is TRBV5-1, with 11 positions matching TRBD2. The CDR3 extends over 16 amino acids. The trim removed 3 bases at V and 3 bases at J, leaving 7 bases unmatched. CDR1 and CDR2 from the germline V gene are SGHRS and YFSETQ. The CDR3 spells CASSSIAGGLKETQYF. For the CDR3, the DNA is TGCGCCAGCAGCTCAATAGCGGGGGGGCTAAAAGAGACCCAGTACTTC.

This clonotype showed up many times. V and J are TRBV29-1 and TRBJ2-4; 12 bases match TRBD2. J was trimmed by 2 bases and V by 7 bases; bases with no gene match: 15. Per germline, CDR1 SQVTM and CDR2 ANQGSEA. This CDR3 spans 18 amino acids. CDR3 DNA: TGCAGCGCCGTGGGACTAGCGGGTACAAGGGGAACCAAAAACATTCAGTACTTC. This encodes CSAVGLAGTRGTKNIQYF.

This chain links TRBV5-1 with TRBJ1-6, with TRBD1 as a possible D gene (5 bases). This CDR3 is 15 amino acids long. Trimming pared 4 bases from V and 9 bases from J, leaving 17 bases between. Germline V gene data show CDR1 as SGHRS and CDR2 as YFSETQ. CDR3: CASSEPTVGISPLHF. The CDR3 nucleotides read TGCGCCAGCAGCGAACCGACAGTGGGAATTTCACCCCTCCACTTT.

There are many counts of this clonotype. The chain recombines TRBV5-1 with TRBJ1-1; possible D gene TRBD1, 6 bases. The germline CDR1 and CDR2 sequences are SGHRS and YFSETQ. The length of the CDR3 is 14 residues. V lost 9 bases and J lost 10, with 25 bases in between. In nucleotides, the CDR3 is TGCGCCACCCGAGGGGACGGAGAAAGGGGGGTAGCTTTCTTT. It translates to CATRGDGERGVAFF.

This clonotype has a count of ten or more. The chain is built from TRBV11-2 and TRBJ2-3, with TRBD2 matching over 11 bases. The CDR3 has 18 amino acids. The germline gives CDR1 SGHAT, CDR2 FQNNGV. V dropped 5 bases and J dropped 4; count of bases not matched to a gene: 14. The DNA of the CDR3 is TGTGCCAGCAGCCCCCGGGGTAGCGGGGGGGTCTTACCAGATACGCAGTATTTT. It translates to CASSPRGSGGVLPDTQYF.

This clonotype was recorded many times. The rearrangement uses TRBV5-1 and TRBJ1-4; D is ambiguous. The CDR3 covers 18 residues. Germline loops: CDR1 SGHRS, CDR2 YFSETQ. Trimming cost V 1 base and J 0 bases, with 16 bases left between them. CDR3 DNA: TGCGCCAGCAGCTTGTGGCCGTCGAACCAGGCAACTAATGAAAAACTGTTTTTT. This encodes CASSLWPSNQATNEKLFF.

V usage is TRBV7-2 and J usage is TRBJ1-3; D perhaps matches TRBD1 (5 bases). This CDR3 comprises 15 residues. Trimming took 5 bases from V and 3 from J, leaving 14 bases between them. Per the germline V gene, CDR1 is SGHTA and CDR2 is FQGNSA. CDR3 loop: CASSPRGGNGNTIYF. In DNA form, the CDR3 reads TGTGCCAGCAGCCCACGGGGGGGAAATGGAAACACCATATATTTT.

This clonotype was found many times. V gene TRBV12-3 or TRBV12-4 combines with J gene TRBJ1-4; TRBD1 is a possible D gene (6 bases). This CDR3 is 16 amino acids long. V lost 7 bases to trimming and J lost 4 bases, with 19 bases between them. The CDR3 region is CASTLYSQGLNEKLFF. The CDR3 DNA is TGTGCCAGCACCTTATACTCACAGGGTCTTAATGAAAAACTGTTTTTT.

As regards this clonotype: A read error may be the cause here, since a much bigger clone is one base away. The V call is TRBV11-2, the J call TRBJ1-1; TRBD1 agrees at 7 bases. With 4 bases clipped from V and 7 bases from J, the junction kept 12 bases outside the gene matches. The CDR3 spans 15 residues. CDR1 SGHAT and CDR2 FQNNGV come from the germline V gene. This CDR3 is CASSYSTRQGHEAFF. The CDR3 DNA reads TGTGCCAGCAGCTACTCGACCCGACAGGGCCATGAAGCTTTCTTT.

This clonotype occurred once. This rearrangement joins TRBV4-3 to TRBJ2-5, with 7 bases that match TRBD2. This CDR3 region has 15 residues. Germline V gene data show CDR1 as LGHNA and CDR2 as YSLEER. Trimming removed 4 bases from V and 5 bases from J; junction bases left unmatched: 10. The CDR3 DNA reads TGCGCCAGCAGCCGGGGTTCGGGGGGTTGGGAGACCCAGTACTTC. Its protein is CASSRGSGGWETQYF.

This chain connects TRBV7-9 to TRBJ1-4, with D uncertain. This CDR3 has 15 residues. Germline V gives CDR1 SEHNR, CDR2 FQNEAQ (reference sequence). V lost 1 base and J lost 5, with 11 bases in between. The CDR3 region is CASSLVGGVNEKLFF. The CDR3 region has the DNA TGTGCCAGCAGCTTAGTAGGCGGGGTAAATGAAAAACTGTTTTTT.

In its sample, this clonotype was seen many times. The chain recombines TRBV4-3 with TRBJ2-3, with D maybe TRBD1 (5 bases). Germline CDR1 reads LGHNA; CDR2 reads YSLEER. This CDR3 is built from 15 residues. V was trimmed by 5 bases and J by 8 bases, leaving 20 bases between them. CDR3 region: CASSSGAGPWGTQYF. CDR3 bases: TGCGCCAGCAGCTCTGGAGCAGGGCCATGGGGTACGCAGTATTTT.

The chain carries TRBV6-5 and TRBJ2-7; 11 bases agree with TRBD1. This CDR3 has 16 amino acids. Germline V gene lookup returns CDR1 MNHEY and CDR2 SVGAGI. The J segment lost 6 bases and the V segment lost 0 bases, leaving 7 bases of the junction unmatched. CDR3 DNA sequence: TGTGCCAGCAGTTACTCCTCCGGACAGGGGGCGCCCGAGCAGTACTTC. This translates into CASSYSSGQGAPEQYF.

This clonotype was recorded at least ten times. This CDR3 is CASSLYSGGNYGYTF. DNA of the CDR3: TGTGCCAGCAGCTTGTACTCAGGGGGAAACTATGGCTACACCTTC. The chain combines TRBV5-5 with TRBJ1-2; 7 bases map to TRBD1. V lost 1 base and J lost 2; bases outside the gene matches: 5. Germline CDR1 SGHKS, CDR2 YYEKEE (reference sequence). The CDR3 totals 15 residues. The full variable domain, its missing parts supplied by reference TRBV5-5 and TRBJ1-2, is DAGVTQSPTHLIKTRGQQVTLRCSPISGHKSVSWYQQVLGQGPQFIFQYYEKEERGRGNFPDRFSARQFPNYSSELNVNALLLGDSALYLCASSLYSGGNYGYTFGSGTRLTVV.

This clonotype has just a few counts. The CDR3 here is CASSPWGTEQYF. DNA for the CDR3: TGTGCCAGCAGCCCATGGGGAACCGAGCAGTACTTC. This rearrangement joins TRBV7-9 to TRBJ2-7; D not certain. Germline V CDR1 and CDR2: SEHNR, FQNEAQ (reference sequence). Trimming took off 5 bases at V and 6 bases at J, with 11 bases between the two ends. This CDR3 is built from 12 residues.

This clonotype was counted many times. This chain connects TRBV29-1 to TRBJ1-2; 7 bases match TRBD1. The CDR3 is 12 residues long. In germline, CDR1 is SQVTM, CDR2 ANQGSEA. Unmatched junction bases numbered 13, after V lost 7 bases and J lost 11 bases. CDR3 region: CSAYYSTGVYTF. In nucleotides, the CDR3 is TGCAGCGCTTACTATTCAACAGGGGTTTACACCTTC.

This clonotype was counted only a few times. The rearrangement links TRBV6-2 or TRBV6-3 to TRBJ2-4, with D perhaps given as TRBD1 or TRBD2 (6 bases each). The CDR3 has 17 amino acids. Germline CDR1 MNHEY, CDR2 SVGEGT. V lost 6 bases to trimming and J lost 2 bases, with 20 bases between them. CDR3 DNA: TGTGCCAGCAGCCTAAACTCGGGGGCACGGACCAAAAACATTCAGTACTTC. Translation: CASSLNSGARTKNIQYF.

This clonotype was counted at least ten times. The V call is TRBV5-1, the J call TRBJ1-1, with a tentative D call TRBD1 (5 bases). V dropped 5 bases and J dropped 4 bases, with 18 bases sitting between them. CDR1 SGHRS and CDR2 YFSETQ come from the germline V gene. There are 15 residues in the CDR3. Written as DNA, the CDR3 is TGCGCCAGCAGTTCTCGAGGACACTGGGGCACTGAAGCTTTCTTT. Protein sequence: CASSSRGHWGTEAFF.

This chain joins TRBV3-1 and TRBJ2-1; no reliable D call. The V end lost 4 bases, the J end lost 1 base, and 11 bases lay between the germline ends. This CDR3 region has 15 residues. The V gene's germline CDR1 is LGHDT and CDR2 YNNKEL (reference sequence). CDR3 sequence: CASSPSLGSYNEQFF. The CDR3 nucleotides are TGTGCCAGCAGCCCTTCGCTAGGGTCCTACAATGAGCAGTTCTTC.

This clonotype was detected many times. The rearrangement joins TRBV7-2 to TRBJ2-3; 11 nucleotides line up with TRBD2. CDR1 SGHTA and CDR2 FQGNSA come from the germline V gene. The junction had 1 base not matched to a gene; V was cut back by 1 base and J by 1 base. The CDR3 runs to 16 residues. The CDR3: CASSLVAGGGTDTQYF. The DNA for the CDR3 is TGTGCCAGCAGCTTAGTAGCGGGGGGGGGCACAGATACGCAGTATTTT.

The chain is built from TRBV11-3 and TRBJ2-2, with TRBD1 identical over 9 bases. Unmatched junction bases numbered 9, after V lost 5 bases and J lost 2 bases. CDR3 length equals 17 residues. CDR1 and CDR2 (germline): SGHNT, YENEEA. The CDR3 reads CASSDTGGASNTGELFF. The CDR3 region has the DNA TGTGCCAGCAGCGATACAGGGGGCGCATCCAACACCGGGGAGCTGTTTTTT.

This clonotype was counted ten times or more. The rearrangement uses TRBV27 and TRBJ1-5; D is undetermined. Germline lookup yields CDR1 MNHEY and CDR2 SMNVEV (reference sequence). The CDR3 totals 15 residues. V lost 3 bases to trimming and J lost 1 base, with 10 bases between them. CDR3 amino acids: CASSLEGRSNQPQHF. CDR3 sequence (DNA): TGTGCCAGCAGTTTGGAGGGAAGGAGCAATCAGCCCCAGCATTTT.

In its sample, this clonotype was seen many times. The gene calls are TRBV28 and TRBJ1-6, with 7 bases lining up with TRBD1. V lost 7 bases, J lost 4 bases, and 10 bases stayed unmatched. CDR1 MDHEN and CDR2 SYDVKM come from the germline V gene. This CDR3 has 16 amino acids. CDR3 loop: CASTLEGARYNSPLHF. The CDR3 coding sequence is TGTGCCAGCACCTTGGAGGGGGCTCGGTATAATTCACCCCTCCACTTT.

This clonotype was found many times. This chain joins TRBV5-5 and TRBJ2-1; tentatively, D is TRBD2 (6 bases). The CDR3 runs 15 residues. CDR1 SGHKS and CDR2 YYEKEE come from the germline V gene (reference sequence). V was clipped by 1 base and J by 10 bases, with 18 bases between them. This CDR3 is CASSLQVSGSYEQFF. The CDR3, as DNA: TGTGCCAGCAGCTTGCAAGTTAGCGGTTCATACGAGCAGTTCTTC.

This clonotype was picked up a small number of times. The gene calls are TRBV7-2 and TRBJ2-2, with a tentative D call TRBD2 (6 bases). Germline CDR1 and CDR2: SGHTA and FQGNSA. The CDR3 extends over 15 amino acids. Between the trimmed V and J ends, which lost 5 bases and 7 bases, there was a span of 17 bases. CDR3 in DNA: TGTGCCAGCAGCCCCCGGTCTGGGGGAGGCGGGGAGCTGTTTTTT. Its protein product is CASSPRSGGGGELFF.